This T cell receptor beta chain was profiled in a study of liver allograft versus peripheral blood T cells. Turning to the study itself: The authors compared T cell receptor repertoires in transplanted livers with those in the peripheral blood of recipients.

Germline CDR1 PRHDT, CDR2 FYEKMQ (reference sequence). Trimming cost V 5 bases and J 0 bases; bases outside gene matches: 4. This CDR3 spans 15 amino acids. By frequency in the sample, this clonotype is medium-sized. Its target is unknown. TCRdb itself ran the reads through MiXCR, one entry per CDR3 protein. The table has about 2,800 distinct CDR3 sequences, roughly 15% seen once. Study outcomes and limitations: As reported, T cell receptor repertoires inside liver allografts differed from those present in peripheral blood.

This receptor was obtained from a human patient who had a liver transplant. Some T cells may possibly be graft donor cells. The rearrangement uses TRBV13 and TRBJ1-3; TRBD1 matches at 7 bases. The CDR3 DNA is TGTGCCAGCAGCCCGGGACAGTCCTCTGGAAACACCATATATTTT. It yields the protein CASSPGQSSGNTIYF.